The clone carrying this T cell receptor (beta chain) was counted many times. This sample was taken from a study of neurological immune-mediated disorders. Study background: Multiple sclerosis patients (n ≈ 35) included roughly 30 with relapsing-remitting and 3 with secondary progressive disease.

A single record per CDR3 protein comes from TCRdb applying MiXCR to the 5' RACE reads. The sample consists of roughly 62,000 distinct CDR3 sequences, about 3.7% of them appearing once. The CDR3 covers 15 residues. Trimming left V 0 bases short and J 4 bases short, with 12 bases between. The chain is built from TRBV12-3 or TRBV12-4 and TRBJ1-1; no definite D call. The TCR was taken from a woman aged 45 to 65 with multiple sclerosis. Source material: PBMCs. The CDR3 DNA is TGTGCCAGCAGTTTAGCGTGGCAGGCGCGCACTGAAGCTTTCTTT. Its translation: CASSLAWQARTEAFF.